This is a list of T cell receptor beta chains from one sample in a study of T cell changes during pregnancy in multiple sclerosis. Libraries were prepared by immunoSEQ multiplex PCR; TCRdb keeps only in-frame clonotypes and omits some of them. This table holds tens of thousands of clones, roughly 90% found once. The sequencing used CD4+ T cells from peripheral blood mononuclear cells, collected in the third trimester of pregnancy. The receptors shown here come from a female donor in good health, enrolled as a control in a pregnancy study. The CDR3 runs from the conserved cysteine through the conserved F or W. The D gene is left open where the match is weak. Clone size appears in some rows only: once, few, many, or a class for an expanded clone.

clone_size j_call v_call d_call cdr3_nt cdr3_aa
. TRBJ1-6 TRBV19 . TGTGCCAGTAGTATTGAGCAGGGATCACCCCTCCACTTT CASSIEQGSPLHF
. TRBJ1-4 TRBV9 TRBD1 TGTGCCAGCAGCGTAGAGTGGGCAGGGGGCTACGATGAAAAACTGTTTTTT CASSVEWAGGYDEKLFF
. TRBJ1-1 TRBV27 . TGTGCCAGCAGTTTTGAGGTTCGGACTGAAGCTTTCTTT CASSFEVRTEAFF
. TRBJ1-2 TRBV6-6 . TGTGCCAGCAGTTACGGTAGACAGGCAATCTATGGCTACACCTTC CASSYGRQAIYGYTF
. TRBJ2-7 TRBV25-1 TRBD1 TGTGCCAGCAGTCCCTCGGGGGGACAGGGAAAGGGGTACGAGCAGTACTTC CASSPSGGQGKGYEQYF
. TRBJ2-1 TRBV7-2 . TGTGCCAGCAGCTCCGTAGCGGTATCCTACAATGAGCAGTTCTTC CASSSVAVSYNEQFF
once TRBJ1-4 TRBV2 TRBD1 TGTGCCAGCAGGGATACAGGGGGCTGGGGTGAAAAACTGTTTTTT CASRDTGGWGEKLFF
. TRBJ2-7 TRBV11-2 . TGTGCCAGCAGCTTAGCTCCCGGGAGAACCTACGAGCAGTACTTC CASSLAPGRTYEQYF
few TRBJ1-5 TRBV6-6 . TGTGCCACCCTAGGCCAGGGGCAGAGTCAGCCCCAGCATTTT CATLGQGQSQPQHF
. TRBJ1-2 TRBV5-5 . TGTGCCAGCAGCGCTGGACAGTTTGGGGCTAACTATGGCTACACCTTC CASSAGQFGANYGYTF
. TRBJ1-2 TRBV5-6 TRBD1 TGTGCCAGCAGCCGGGACAGGCAGGATTATGGCTACACCTTC CASSRDRQDYGYTF
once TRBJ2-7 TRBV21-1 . TGTGCCAGCATAGAGGCCGGGTACGACGAGCAGTACTTC CASIEAGYDEQYF
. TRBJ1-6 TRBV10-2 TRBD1 TGCGCCAGCAGCCGGACAGGGGGCTTTGGTGATTCACCCCTCCACTTT CASSRTGGFGDSPLHF
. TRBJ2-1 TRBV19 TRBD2 TGTGCCAGTACTAGCGGGATCCACTCGTACAATGAGCAGTTCTTC CASTSGIHSYNEQFF
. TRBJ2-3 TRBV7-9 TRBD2 TGTGCCAGCAGCCCCAGCGGGGGGGGCCTTCGGGCCACAGATACGCAGTATTTT CASSPSGGGLRATDTQYF
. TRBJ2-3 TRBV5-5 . TGTGCCAGCAGCACTCTCTCGGGGGAGTTTCAAGATACGCAGTATTTT CASSTLSGEFQDTQYF
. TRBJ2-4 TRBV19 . TGTGCCAGTAGTATAGATCGCAAAAACATTCAGTACTTC CASSIDRKNIQYF
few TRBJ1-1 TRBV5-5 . TGTGCCAGCAGCTTTTACGAGGGTTTAGGGACTGAAGCTTTCTTT CASSFYEGLGTEAFF
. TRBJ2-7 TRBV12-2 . TGTGCAAGTCGCTCCGAGACTAGCGGCTACGAGCAGTACTTC CASRSETSGYEQYF
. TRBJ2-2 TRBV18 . TGTGCCAGCTCACCTCGGGGGAACACCGGGGAGCTGTTTTTT CASSPRGNTGELFF
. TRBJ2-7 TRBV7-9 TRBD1 TGTGCCAGCAGCGAGGGGCGGGCAGGGGGCTCCGAGCAGTACTTC CASSEGRAGGSEQYF
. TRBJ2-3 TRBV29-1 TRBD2 TGCAGCGTTACCGGGACTAGCGGTACAGATACGCAGTATTTT CSVTGTSGTDTQYF